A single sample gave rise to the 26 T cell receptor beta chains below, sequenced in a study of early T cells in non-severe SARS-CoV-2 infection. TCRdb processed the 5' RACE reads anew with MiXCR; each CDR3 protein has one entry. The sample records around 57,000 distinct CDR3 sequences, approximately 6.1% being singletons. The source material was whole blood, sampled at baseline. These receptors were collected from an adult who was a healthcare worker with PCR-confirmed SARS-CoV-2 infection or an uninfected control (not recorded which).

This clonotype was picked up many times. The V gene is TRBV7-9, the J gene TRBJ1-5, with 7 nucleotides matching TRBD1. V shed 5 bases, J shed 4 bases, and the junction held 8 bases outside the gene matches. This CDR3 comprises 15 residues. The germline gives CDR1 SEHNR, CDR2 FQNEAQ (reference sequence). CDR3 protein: CASSKEGAPNQPQHF. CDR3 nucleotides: TGTGCCAGCAGCAAAGAGGGGGCGCCAAATCAGCCCCAGCATTTT. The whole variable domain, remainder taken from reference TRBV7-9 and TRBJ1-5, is DTGVSQNPRHKITKRGQNVTFRCDPISEHNRLYWYRQTLGQGPEFLTYFQNEAQLEKSRLLSDRFSAERPKGSFSTLEIQRTEQGDSAMYLCASSKEGAPNQPQHFGDGTRLSIL.

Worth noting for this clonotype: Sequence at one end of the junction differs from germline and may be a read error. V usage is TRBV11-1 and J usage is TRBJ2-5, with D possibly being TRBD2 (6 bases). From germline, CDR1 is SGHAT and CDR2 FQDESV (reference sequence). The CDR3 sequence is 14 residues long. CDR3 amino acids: CVSSPDYTEETQYF. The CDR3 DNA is TGTGTCAGCAGCCCGGACTACACCGAAGAGACCCAGTACTTC. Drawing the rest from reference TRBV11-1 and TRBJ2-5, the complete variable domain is EAEVAQSPRYKITEKSQAVAFWCDPISGHATLYWYRQILGQGPELLVQFQDESVVDDSQLPKDRFSAERLKGVDSTLKIQPAELGDSAMYLCVSSPDYTEETQYFGPGTRLLVL.

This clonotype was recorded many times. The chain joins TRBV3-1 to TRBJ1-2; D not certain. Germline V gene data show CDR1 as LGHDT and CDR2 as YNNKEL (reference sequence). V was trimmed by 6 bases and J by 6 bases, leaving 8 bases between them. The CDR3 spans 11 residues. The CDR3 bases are TGTGCCAGCAGTTCGACCCATGGCTACACCTTC. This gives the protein CASSSTHGYTF.

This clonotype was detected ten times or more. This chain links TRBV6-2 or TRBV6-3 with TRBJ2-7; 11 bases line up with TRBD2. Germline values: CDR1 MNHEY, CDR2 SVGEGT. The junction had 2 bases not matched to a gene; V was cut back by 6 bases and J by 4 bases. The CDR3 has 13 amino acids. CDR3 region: CASSRLAGYEQYF. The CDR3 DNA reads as TGTGCCAGCAGCCGACTAGCGGGGTACGAGCAGTACTTC.

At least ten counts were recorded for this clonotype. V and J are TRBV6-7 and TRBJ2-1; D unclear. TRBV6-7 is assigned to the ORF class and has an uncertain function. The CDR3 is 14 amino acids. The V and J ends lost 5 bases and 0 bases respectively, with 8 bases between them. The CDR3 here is CASSTPRSYNEQFF. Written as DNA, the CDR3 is TGTGCCAGCAGTACTCCTCGCTCCTACAATGAGCAGTTCTTC.

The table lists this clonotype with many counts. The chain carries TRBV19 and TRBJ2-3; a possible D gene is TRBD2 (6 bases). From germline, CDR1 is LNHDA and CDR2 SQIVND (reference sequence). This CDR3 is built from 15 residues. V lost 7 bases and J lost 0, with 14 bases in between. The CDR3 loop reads CASKEGTASTDTQYF. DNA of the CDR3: TGTGCCAGTAAGGAGGGGACTGCAAGCACAGATACGCAGTATTTT.

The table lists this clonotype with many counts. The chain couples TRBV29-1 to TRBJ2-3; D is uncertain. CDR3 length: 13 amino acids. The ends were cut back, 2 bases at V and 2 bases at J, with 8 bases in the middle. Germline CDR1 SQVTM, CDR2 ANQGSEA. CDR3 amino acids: CSVEWVFTDTQYF. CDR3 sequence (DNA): TGCAGCGTTGAATGGGTTTTCACAGATACGCAGTATTTT.

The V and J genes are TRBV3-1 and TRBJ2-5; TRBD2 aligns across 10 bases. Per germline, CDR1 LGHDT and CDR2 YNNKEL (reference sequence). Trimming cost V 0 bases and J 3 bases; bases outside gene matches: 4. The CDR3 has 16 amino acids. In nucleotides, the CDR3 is TGTGCCAGCAGCCAAGAGGGAGGACTAGCGGAAGAGACCCAGTACTTC. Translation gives CASSQEGGLAEETQYF.

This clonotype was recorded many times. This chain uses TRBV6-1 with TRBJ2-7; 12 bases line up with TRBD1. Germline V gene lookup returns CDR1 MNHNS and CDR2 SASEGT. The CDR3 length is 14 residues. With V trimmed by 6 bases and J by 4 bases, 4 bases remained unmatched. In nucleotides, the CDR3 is TGTGCCAGCAGGGGGGGACAGGGGGCGTACGAGCAGTACTTC. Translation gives CASRGGQGAYEQYF.

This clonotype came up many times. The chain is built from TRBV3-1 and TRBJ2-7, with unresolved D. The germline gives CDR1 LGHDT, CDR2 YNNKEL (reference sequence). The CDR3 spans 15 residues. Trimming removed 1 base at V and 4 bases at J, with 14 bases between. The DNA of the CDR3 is TGTGCCAGCAGCCAAGGATTCGTGGGCGGTTACGAGCAGTACTTC. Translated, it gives CASSQGFVGGYEQYF.

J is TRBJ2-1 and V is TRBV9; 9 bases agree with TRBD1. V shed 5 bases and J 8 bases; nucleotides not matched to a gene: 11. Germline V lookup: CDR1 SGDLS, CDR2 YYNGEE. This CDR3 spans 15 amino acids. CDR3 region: CASSPGGTGYDEQFF. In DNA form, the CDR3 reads TGTGCCAGCAGTCCCGGAGGGACAGGGTACGATGAGCAGTTCTTC. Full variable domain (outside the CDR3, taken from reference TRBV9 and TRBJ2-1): DSGVTQTPKHLITATGQRVTLRCSPRSGDLSVYWYQQSLDQGLQFLIQYYNGEERAKGNILERFSAQQFPDLHSELNLSSLELGDSALYFCASSPGGTGYDEQFFGPGTRLTVL.

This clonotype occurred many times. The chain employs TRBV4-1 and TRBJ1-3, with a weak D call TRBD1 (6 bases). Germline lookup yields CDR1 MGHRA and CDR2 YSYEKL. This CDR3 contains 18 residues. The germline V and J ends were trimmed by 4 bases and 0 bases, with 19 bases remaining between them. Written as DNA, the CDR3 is TGCGCCAGCAGCCCTACCCTCACAGGGTCCATCTCTGGAAACACCATATATTTT. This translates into CASSPTLTGSISGNTIYF.

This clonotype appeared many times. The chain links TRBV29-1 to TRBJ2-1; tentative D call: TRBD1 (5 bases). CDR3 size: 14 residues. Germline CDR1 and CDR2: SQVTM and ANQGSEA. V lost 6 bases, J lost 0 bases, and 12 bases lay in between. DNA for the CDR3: TGCAGCGTAGCAGACAGAAGCTCCTACAATGAGCAGTTCTTC. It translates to CSVADRSSYNEQFF.

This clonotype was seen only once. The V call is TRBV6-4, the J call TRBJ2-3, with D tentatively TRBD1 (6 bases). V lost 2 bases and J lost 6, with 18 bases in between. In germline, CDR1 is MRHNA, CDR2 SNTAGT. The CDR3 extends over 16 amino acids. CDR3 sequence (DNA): TGTGCCAGCAGTGACAAGACAACAGGGAAGACGGATACGCAGTATTTT. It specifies CASSDKTTGKTDTQYF.

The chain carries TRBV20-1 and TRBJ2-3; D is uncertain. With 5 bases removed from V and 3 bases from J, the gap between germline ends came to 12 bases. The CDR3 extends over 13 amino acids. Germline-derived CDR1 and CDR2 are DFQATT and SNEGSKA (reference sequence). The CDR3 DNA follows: TGCAGTGCTGGGATAGGGCGTACAGATACGCAGTATTTT. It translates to CSAGIGRTDTQYF.

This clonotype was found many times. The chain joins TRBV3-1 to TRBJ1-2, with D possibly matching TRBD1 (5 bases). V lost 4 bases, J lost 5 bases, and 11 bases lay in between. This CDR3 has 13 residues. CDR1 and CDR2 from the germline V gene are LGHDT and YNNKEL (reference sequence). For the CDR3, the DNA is TGTGCCAGCAGCCCCCGACAGCTGTATGGCTACACCTTC. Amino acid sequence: CASSPRQLYGYTF.

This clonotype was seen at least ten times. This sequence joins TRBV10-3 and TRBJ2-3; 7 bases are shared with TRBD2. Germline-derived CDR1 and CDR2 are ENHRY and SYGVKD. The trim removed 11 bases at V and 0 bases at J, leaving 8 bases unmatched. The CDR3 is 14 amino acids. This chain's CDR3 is CAVPGGLSTDTQYF. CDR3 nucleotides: TGTGCCGTCCCGGGAGGCCTAAGCACAGATACGCAGTATTTT.

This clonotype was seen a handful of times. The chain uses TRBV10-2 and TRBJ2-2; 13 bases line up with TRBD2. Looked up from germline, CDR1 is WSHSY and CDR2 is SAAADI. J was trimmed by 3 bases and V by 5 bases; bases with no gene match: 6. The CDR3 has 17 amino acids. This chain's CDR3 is CASSWTSGSRDTGELFF. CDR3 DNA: TGCGCCAGCAGTTGGACTAGCGGGAGCCGTGACACCGGGGAGCTGTTTTTT.

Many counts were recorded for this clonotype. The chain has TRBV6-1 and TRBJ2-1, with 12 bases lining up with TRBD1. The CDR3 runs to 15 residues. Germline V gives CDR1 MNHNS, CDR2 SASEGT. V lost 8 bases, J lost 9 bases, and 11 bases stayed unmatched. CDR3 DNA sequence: TGTGCCAGCGAACCGGGACAGGGGGCATCCGGTGAGCAGTTCTTC. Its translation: CASEPGQGASGEQFF.

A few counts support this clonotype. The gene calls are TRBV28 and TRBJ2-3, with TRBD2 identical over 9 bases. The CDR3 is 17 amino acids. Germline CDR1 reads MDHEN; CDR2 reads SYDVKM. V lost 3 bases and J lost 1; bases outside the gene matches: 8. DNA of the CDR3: TGTGCCAGCAGTTTGGGACTAGCTCAAGGCGGCACAGATACGCAGTATTTT. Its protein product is CASSLGLAQGGTDTQYF.

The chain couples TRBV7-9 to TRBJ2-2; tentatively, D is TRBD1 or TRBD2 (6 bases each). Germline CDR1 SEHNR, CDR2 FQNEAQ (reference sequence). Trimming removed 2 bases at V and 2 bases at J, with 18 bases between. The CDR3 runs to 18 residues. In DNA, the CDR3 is TGTGCCAGCAGCTTAACCCCTGGGGGGCTCGTCAACACCGGGGAGCTGTTTTTT. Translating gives CASSLTPGGLVNTGELFF.

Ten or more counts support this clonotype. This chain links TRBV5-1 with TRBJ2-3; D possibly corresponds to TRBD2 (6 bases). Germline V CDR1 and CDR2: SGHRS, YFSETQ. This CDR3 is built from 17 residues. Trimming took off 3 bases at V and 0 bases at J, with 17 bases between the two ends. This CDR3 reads CASSSTGSGISTDTQYF. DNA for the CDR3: TGCGCCAGCAGCTCCACGGGTAGCGGTATTAGCACAGATACGCAGTATTTT. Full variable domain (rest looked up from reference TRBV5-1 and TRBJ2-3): KAGVTQTPRYLIKTRGQQVTLSCSPISGHRSVSWYQQTPGQGLQFLFEYFSETQRNKGNFPGRFSGRQFSNSRSEMNVSTLELGDSALYLCASSSTGSGISTDTQYFGPGTRLTVL.

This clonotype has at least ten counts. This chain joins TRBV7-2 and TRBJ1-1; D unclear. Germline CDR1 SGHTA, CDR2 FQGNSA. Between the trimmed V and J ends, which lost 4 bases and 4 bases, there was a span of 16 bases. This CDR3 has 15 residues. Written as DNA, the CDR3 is TGTGCCAGCAGCTCCCTCATGATAGCGGGCACTGAAGCTTTCTTT. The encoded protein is CASSSLMIAGTEAFF. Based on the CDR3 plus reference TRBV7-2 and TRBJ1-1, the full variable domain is GAGVSQSPSNKVTEKGKDVELRCDPISGHTALYWYRQSLGQGLEFLIYFQGNSAPDKSGLPSDRFSAERTGGSVSTLTIQRTQQEDSAVYLCASSSLMIAGTEAFFGQGTRLTVV.

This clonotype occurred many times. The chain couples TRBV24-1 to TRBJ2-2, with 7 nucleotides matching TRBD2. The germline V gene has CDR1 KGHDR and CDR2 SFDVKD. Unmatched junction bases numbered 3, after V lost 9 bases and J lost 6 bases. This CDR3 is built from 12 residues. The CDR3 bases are TGTGCCACCGGGCTAGCGGCCGGGGAGCTGTTTTTT. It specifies CATGLAAGELFF.

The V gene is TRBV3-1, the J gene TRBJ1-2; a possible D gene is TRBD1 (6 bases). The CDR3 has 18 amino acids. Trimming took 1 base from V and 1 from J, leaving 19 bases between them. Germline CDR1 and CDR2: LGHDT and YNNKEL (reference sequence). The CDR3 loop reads CASSQAYSGTNNNYGYTF. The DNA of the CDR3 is TGTGCCAGCAGCCAAGCCTATTCCGGGACAAACAATAACTATGGCTACACCTTC.

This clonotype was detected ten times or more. The CDR3 reads CASSRLAGAEETQYF. The CDR3 region has the DNA TGTGCCAGTAGTAGGCTAGCGGGAGCCGAGGAGACCCAGTACTTC. This chain uses TRBV19 with TRBJ2-5; 10 bases fit TRBD2. V was clipped by 4 bases and J by 5 bases; unmatched bases: 7. The CDR3 contains 15 residues. Germline CDR1 is LNHDA and CDR2 is SQIVND (reference sequence).